These 23 T cell receptor beta chains share one sample of origin, sequenced in a study of cytomegalovirus exposure and HLA in healthy donors (dated by TCRdb to the late 2010s). Receptor libraries were prepared by the immunoSEQ multiplex PCR assay. For the multiplex PCR, a mixture combining 60 forward primers for TCR Vbeta segments and 13 reverse primers for TCR Jbeta segments was used. As stored in TCRdb, this immuneACCESS dataset retains in-frame rearrangements with V and J assigned. A fraction of the clones does not appear; measured against another copy, unresolved V genes explain less than half of the discrepancy, and the remainder lacks a known reason. The sample profile shows 150,000 to 200,000 clones; 70% to 80% of them were found once. The ten most abundant clones make up about 2% of the sample. Sequenced sample: PBMCs. The receptor source for this set is a woman aged 30 to 39 in good health and CMV-seropositive.

This CDR3 is CASSKSSSQRGTKQFF. The CDR3 nucleotides are TGTGCCAGCAGCAAAAGCTCCTCCCAGCGGGGGACCAAGCAGTTCTTC. This rearrangement joins TRBV21-1 to TRBJ2-1; the D call in the table, TRBD2, was not verified against the DNA. TRBV21-1 is a listed pseudogene. This CDR3 has 16 amino acids.

The chain is built from TRBV5-1 and TRBJ2-7; D is possibly TRBD1 (6 bases). V was clipped by 4 bases and J by 2 bases, with 13 bases between them. The CDR3 totals 14 residues. CDR1 and CDR2 (germline): SGHRS, YFSETQ. The CDR3 DNA follows: TGCGCCAGCAGCCCAGAAGGGGGTCCCTACGAGCAGTACTTC. As protein: CASSPEGGPYEQYF.

This sequence joins TRBV29-1 and TRBJ2-3, with unresolved D. With 4 bases removed from V and 1 base from J, the gap between germline ends came to 12 bases. Germline CDR1 and CDR2: SQVTM and ANQGSEA. This CDR3 is built from 14 residues. CDR3 coding DNA: TGCAGCGTTGTTGTAGATCTGGGCACAGATACGCAGTATTTT. Amino acids: CSVVVDLGTDTQYF.

The chain couples TRBV6-5 to TRBJ2-7; D is uncertain. The CDR3 runs to 11 residues. V was shortened by 0 bases and J by 7 bases, with 4 bases between the two germline ends. Germline V lookup: CDR1 MNHEY, CDR2 SVGAGI. The CDR3 loop is CASSYSSEQYF. CDR3 nucleotide sequence: TGTGCCAGCAGTTACTCCTCGGAGCAGTACTTC.

The V call is TRBV5-1, the J call TRBJ2-1; 13 bases are a match to TRBD2. J lost 4 bases, V lost 4 bases, and 11 bases had no gene match. This CDR3 region has 18 residues. Germline V gives CDR1 SGHRS, CDR2 YFSETQ. CDR3 amino acids: CASSGLPGLAGKYNEQFF. The DNA of the CDR3 is TGCGCCAGCAGCGGTCTGCCGGGACTAGCGGGGAAGTACAATGAGCAGTTCTTC.

The V call is TRBV19, the J call TRBJ1-2; 7 bases agree with TRBD1. The germline V gene encodes CDR1 LNHDA and CDR2 SQIVND (reference sequence). The CDR3 spans 12 residues. The V segment lost 3 bases and the J segment 8 bases; nucleotides outside the gene matches: 3. The CDR3 bases are TGTGCCAGTAGTATCAAAGGGGGCGGCTACACCTTC. Encoded protein: CASSIKGGGYTF.

This chain's CDR3 is CAISQRGREVHEQYF. The CDR3, as DNA: TGTGCCATCAGTCAAAGGGGGCGGGAGGTCCACGAGCAGTACTTC. The genes are TRBV10-3 and TRBJ2-7; the D gene is possibly TRBD2 (8 bases). The germline CDR1 and CDR2 sequences are ENHRY and SYGVKD. Trimming shortened V by 5 bases and J by 5 bases, and 19 bases separated the two germline ends. This CDR3 comprises 15 residues.

The CDR3 coding sequence is TGTGCCTGGAGTGGGTCCGATGGCCAGCCCCAGCATTTT. This encodes CAWSGSDGQPQHF. The V gene is TRBV30, the J gene TRBJ1-5; no clear D. The CDR3 totals 13 residues. V lost 1 base to trimming and J lost 7 bases, with 11 bases between them. The germline V gene encodes CDR1 GTSNPN and CDR2 SVGIG (reference sequence).

This chain joins TRBV5-4 and TRBJ2-1; 8 nucleotides line up with TRBD2. With V trimmed by 0 bases and J by 8 bases, 4 bases remained unmatched. The CDR3 spans 14 residues. Germline CDR1 is SGHNT and CDR2 is YYREEE (reference sequence). The CDR3 region is CASSLGGRSDEQFF. CDR3 coding DNA: TGTGCCAGCAGCTTGGGCGGGAGGAGCGATGAGCAGTTCTTC.

This chain links TRBV9 with TRBJ1-3; D ambiguous. The V and J ends lost 0 bases and 0 bases respectively, with 16 bases between them. The CDR3 loop spans 18 amino acids. Germline values: CDR1 SGDLS, CDR2 YYNGEE. The CDR3 sequence: CASSVAGEGLGSGNTIYF. The DNA for the CDR3 is TGTGCCAGCAGCGTAGCTGGGGAGGGTTTGGGCTCTGGAAACACCATATATTTT. The entire variable domain, with the rest obtained from reference TRBV9 and TRBJ1-3, is as follows: DSGVTQTPKHLITATGQRVTLRCSPRSGDLSVYWYQQSLDQGLQFLIQYYNGEERAKGNILERFSAQQFPDLHSELNLSSLELGDSALYFCASSVAGEGLGSGNTIYFGEGSWLTVV.

V is TRBV7-2 and J is TRBJ1-3, with D unclear. The CDR3 is 17 residues long. Germline V gene data show CDR1 as SGHTA and CDR2 as FQGNSA. Trimming stripped 2 bases from V and 8 bases from J, with 22 bases between. This chain's CDR3 is CASSLRLVGNAEDTIYF. The CDR3 DNA reads TGTGCCAGCAGCTTACGGCTAGTAGGTAATGCAGAGGACACCATATATTTT.

This chain joins TRBV4-1 and TRBJ1-5; D is unclear. Deletions cut 1 base from V and 5 bases from J, with 9 bases between. In germline, CDR1 is MGHRA, CDR2 YSYEKL. CDR3 length: 14 amino acids. The CDR3 bases are TGCGCCAGCAGCCAAGTATCGCCGGATCAGCCCCAGCATTTT. The encoded protein is CASSQVSPDQPQHF.

This rearrangement joins TRBV7-2 to TRBJ2-3, with a possible D match to TRBD2 (5 bases). The V gene lost 1 base and the J gene lost 2 bases, with 10 bases spanning the gap. The CDR3 runs to 15 residues. Germline CDR1 and CDR2: SGHTA and FQGNSA. The CDR3 is CASSLGGGFTDTQYF. The DNA for the CDR3 is TGTGCCAGCAGCTTAGGAGGCGGGTTCACAGATACGCAGTATTTT.

A note on this clone: Other DNA sequences in the same sample also yield this CDR3. The J gene is TRBJ2-7, the V gene TRBV29-1, with a tentative D call TRBD2 (6 bases). This CDR3 spans 13 amino acids. V was pared by 3 bases and J by 0 bases, with 9 bases between. Germline V gene data show CDR1 as SQVTM and CDR2 as ANQGSEA. The CDR3 sequence: CSVERGDSYEQYF. CDR3 in DNA: TGCAGCGTTGAGCGGGGAGACTCCTACGAGCAGTACTTC.

The chain combines TRBV5-1 with TRBJ2-7; possible D gene TRBD1, 6 bases. The CDR3 sequence is 16 residues long. The V and J ends lost 0 bases and 0 bases respectively, with 13 bases between them. CDR1 is SGHRS, CDR2 YFSETQ, per germline. Here the CDR3 DNA reads TGCGCCAGCAGCTTGGCCCCCCAGGGGAGCTCCTACGAGCAGTACTTC. It specifies CASSLAPQGSSYEQYF.

The chain couples TRBV11-2 to TRBJ2-1, with D possibly TRBD1 on 6 matching bases. V was pared by 0 bases and J by 6 bases, with 9 bases between. The CDR3 sequence is 14 residues long. The V gene's germline CDR1 is SGHAT and CDR2 FQNNGV. CDR3 sequence reads: CASSLDHRANEQFF. The CDR3 coding sequence is TGTGCCAGCAGCTTAGACCACAGGGCCAATGAGCAGTTCTTC.

The chain carries TRBV18 and TRBJ2-7; TRBD1 is a possible D gene (6 bases). Trimming removed 3 bases from V and 6 bases from J, with 15 bases in between. The V gene's germline CDR1 is KGHSH and CDR2 LQKENI. The CDR3 spans 14 residues. CDR3: CASSPPLQGIEQYF. The CDR3, as DNA: TGTGCCAGCTCACCTCCATTACAGGGTATCGAGCAGTACTTC.

The J gene is TRBJ2-7, the V gene TRBV2, with D maybe TRBD2 (6 bases). Trimming pared 7 bases from V and 0 bases from J, leaving 13 bases between. This CDR3 has 14 amino acids. Germline V lookup: CDR1 SNHLY, CDR2 FYNNEI. The CDR3 nucleotides read TGTGCCAGCATCTCGGGCGGGAACTCCTACGAGCAGTACTTC. The encoded protein is CASISGGNSYEQYF.

The J gene is TRBJ2-5, the V gene TRBV7-9, with D maybe TRBD2 (6 bases). The CDR3 extends over 14 amino acids. V lost 4 bases, J lost 5 bases, and 14 bases lay in between. Germline CDR1 reads SEHNR; CDR2 reads FQNEAQ (reference sequence). CDR3: CASSSPGLGETQYF. The CDR3 DNA reads as TGTGCCAGCAGCTCTCCGGGACTGGGGGAGACCCAGTACTTC.

The V gene is TRBV6-1, the J gene TRBJ2-7; 10 bases fit TRBD1. The germline gives CDR1 MNHNS, CDR2 SASEGT. J was trimmed by 6 bases and V by 10 bases; bases with no gene match: 9. CDR3 length: 13 amino acids. The CDR3: CAIVRDRGGEQYF. The DNA for the CDR3 is TGTGCCATCGTTCGGGACAGGGGCGGCGAGCAGTACTTC.

The rearrangement links TRBV12-1 to TRBJ2-2; the table names TRBD2, a call not compared with the DNA. TRBV12-1 corresponds to a pseudogene. CDR3 length equals 18 residues. The CDR3 DNA is TGTGCCAGCAGCCCCCCCGGGACTAGCGGAGTCGGGATCGGGGAGCTGTTTTTT. It yields the protein CASSPPGTSGVGIGELFF.

The rearrangement joins TRBV21-1 to TRBJ2-7; the D call TRBD2 from the table was never checked on the DNA. TRBV21-1 is an annotated pseudogene. The CDR3 loop spans 20 amino acids. In DNA form, the CDR3 reads TGTGCCAGCAGCCCAAGGGGGCGGACTAGCGGGGTTGGCCAAGCCTACGAGCAGTACTTC. Protein: CASSPRGRTSGVGQAYEQYF.

This rearrangement joins TRBV6-5 to TRBJ1-2; TRBD1 might be the D (5 bases). V lost 3 bases to trimming and J lost 5 bases, with 7 bases between them. CDR1 MNHEY and CDR2 SVGAGI come from the germline V gene. This CDR3 region has 12 residues. In DNA form, the CDR3 reads TGTGCCAGCAGTTATGCAGGGTATGGCTACACCTTC. Protein: CASSYAGYGYTF.